This T cell receptor beta chain appears in the sequencing data of a study of blood T cell repertoires in COVID-19. At the level of the study: There were acute and convalescent COVID-19 samples, and they came from the United States, Italy and Spain. The analysed material was cDNA or gDNA that came from T cells, B-cell-depleted T cells, or PBMCs.

Repertoires were generated with immunoSEQ multiplex PCR, while TCRdb's copy carries only in-frame clones and drops some. The sample records around 250,000 clones, around 88% being singletons. The cohort comprised adults aged 18 to 89 years residing in 24 US areas. The clonotype comes from a woman aged 40 to 50 with acute COVID-19. Material: PBMCs or T cells enriched from blood (not recorded which).

The CDR3 loop reads CASSQGRGYTF. The CDR3 coding sequence is TGCGCCAGCAGTCAGGGTCGTGGCTACACCTTC. The rearrangement links TRBV10-2 to TRBJ1-2; perhaps TRBD1 as D (5 bases). There are 11 residues in the CDR3. CDR1 is WSHSY, CDR2 SAAADI, per germline. Trimming left V 5 bases short and J 7 bases short, with 8 bases between.